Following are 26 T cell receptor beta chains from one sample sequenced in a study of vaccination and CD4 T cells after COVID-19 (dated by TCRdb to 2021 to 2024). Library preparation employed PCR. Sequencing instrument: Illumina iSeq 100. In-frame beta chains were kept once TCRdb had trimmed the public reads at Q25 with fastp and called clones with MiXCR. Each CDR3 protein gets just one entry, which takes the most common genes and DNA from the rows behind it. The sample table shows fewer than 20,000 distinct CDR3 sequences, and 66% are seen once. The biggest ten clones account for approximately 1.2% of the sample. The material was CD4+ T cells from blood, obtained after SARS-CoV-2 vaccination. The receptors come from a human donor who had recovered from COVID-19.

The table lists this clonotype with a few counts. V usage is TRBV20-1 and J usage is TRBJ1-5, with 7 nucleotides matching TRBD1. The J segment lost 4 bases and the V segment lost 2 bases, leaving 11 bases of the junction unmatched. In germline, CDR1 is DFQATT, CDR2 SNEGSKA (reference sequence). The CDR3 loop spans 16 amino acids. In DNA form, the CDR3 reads TGCAGTGCTAGACCCCGAGGGACAGCATATAATCAGCCCCAGCATTTT. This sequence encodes CSARPRGTAYNQPQHF.

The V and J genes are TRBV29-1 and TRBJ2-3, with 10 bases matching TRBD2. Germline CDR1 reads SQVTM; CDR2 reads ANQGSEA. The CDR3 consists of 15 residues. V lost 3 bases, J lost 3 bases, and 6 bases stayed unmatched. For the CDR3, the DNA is TGCAGCGTTGACGGGCTAGCGGGAGCTACAGATACGCAGTATTTT. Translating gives CSVDGLAGATDTQYF.

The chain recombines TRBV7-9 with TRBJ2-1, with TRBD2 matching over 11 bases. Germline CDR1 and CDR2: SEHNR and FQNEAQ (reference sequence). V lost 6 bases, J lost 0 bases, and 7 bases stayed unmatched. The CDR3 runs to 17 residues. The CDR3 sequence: CASSSGTSGNSYNEQFF. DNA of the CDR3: TGTGCCAGCAGTTCCGGGACTAGCGGCAACTCCTACAATGAGCAGTTCTTC.

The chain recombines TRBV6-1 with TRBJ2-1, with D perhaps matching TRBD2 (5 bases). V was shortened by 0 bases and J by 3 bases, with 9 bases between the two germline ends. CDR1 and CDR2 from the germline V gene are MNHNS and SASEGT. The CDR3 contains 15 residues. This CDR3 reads CASSEAAADYNEQFF. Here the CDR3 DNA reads TGTGCCAGCAGTGAAGCAGCGGCTGACTACAATGAGCAGTTCTTC.

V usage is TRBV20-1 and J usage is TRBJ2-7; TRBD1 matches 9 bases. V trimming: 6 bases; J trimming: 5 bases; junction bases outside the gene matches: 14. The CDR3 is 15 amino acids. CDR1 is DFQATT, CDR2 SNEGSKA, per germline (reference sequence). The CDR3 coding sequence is TGCAGTGCCGAGCGCCCCGGGACAGGGTTCCACGAGCAGTACTTC. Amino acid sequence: CSAERPGTGFHEQYF.

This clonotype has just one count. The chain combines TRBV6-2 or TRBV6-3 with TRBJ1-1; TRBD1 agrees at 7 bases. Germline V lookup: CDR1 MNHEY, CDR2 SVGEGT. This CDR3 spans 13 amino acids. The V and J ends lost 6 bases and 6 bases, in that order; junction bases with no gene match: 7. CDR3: CASRQTGQAEAFF. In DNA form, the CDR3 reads TGTGCCAGCAGACAGACAGGGCAGGCTGAAGCTTTCTTT.

CDR3 amino acids: CASRVGTSGISTDTQYF. The CDR3 DNA sequence: TGTGCCAGCAGGGTCGGGACTAGCGGGATTAGCACAGATACGCAGTATTTT. The chain couples TRBV12-3 or TRBV12-4 to TRBJ2-3; 13 bases align to TRBD2. CDR3 length: 17 amino acids. V shed 6 bases, J shed 0 bases, and the junction held 6 bases outside the gene matches.

The CDR3 loop is CAISGRGQARYGYTF. The CDR3 region has the DNA TGTGCCATCAGTGGCCGCGGACAGGCGCGGTATGGCTACACCTTC. V and J are TRBV10-3 and TRBJ1-2; 7 bases align to TRBD1. This CDR3 spans 15 amino acids. The junction had 10 bases not matched to a gene; V was cut back by 4 bases and J by 5 bases. Germline-derived CDR1 and CDR2 are ENHRY and SYGVKD.

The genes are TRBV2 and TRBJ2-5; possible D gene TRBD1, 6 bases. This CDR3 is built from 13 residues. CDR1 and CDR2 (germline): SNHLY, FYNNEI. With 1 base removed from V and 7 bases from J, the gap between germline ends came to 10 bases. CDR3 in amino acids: CASSEEWGRTQYF. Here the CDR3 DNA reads TGTGCCAGCAGTGAAGAATGGGGGCGGACCCAGTACTTC.

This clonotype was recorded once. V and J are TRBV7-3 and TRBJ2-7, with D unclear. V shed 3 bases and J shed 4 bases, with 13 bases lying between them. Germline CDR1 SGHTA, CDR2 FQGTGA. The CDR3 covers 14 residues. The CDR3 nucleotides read TGTGCCAGCAGCTTGGTGGAGAACTTTTACGAGCAGTACTTC. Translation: CASSLVENFYEQYF.

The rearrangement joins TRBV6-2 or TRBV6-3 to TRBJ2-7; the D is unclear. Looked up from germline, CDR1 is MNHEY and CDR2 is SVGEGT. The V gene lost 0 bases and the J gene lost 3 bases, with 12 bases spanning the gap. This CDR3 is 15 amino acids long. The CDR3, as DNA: TGTGCCAGCAGTTACTCCAGAGATTCGGGCTACGAGCAGTACTTC. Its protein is CASSYSRDSGYEQYF.

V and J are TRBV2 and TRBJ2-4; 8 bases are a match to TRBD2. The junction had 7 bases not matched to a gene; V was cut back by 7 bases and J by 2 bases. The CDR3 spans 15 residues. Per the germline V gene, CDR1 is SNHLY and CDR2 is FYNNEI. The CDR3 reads CASTPRGATKNIQYF. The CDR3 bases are TGTGCCAGCACCCCGCGGGGGGCAACCAAAAACATTCAGTACTTC.

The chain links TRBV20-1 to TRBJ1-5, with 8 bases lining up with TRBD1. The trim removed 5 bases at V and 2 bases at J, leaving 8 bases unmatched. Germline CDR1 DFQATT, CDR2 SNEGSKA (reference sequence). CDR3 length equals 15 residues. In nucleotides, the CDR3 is TGCAGTGCTCACGACAGGGGAGGGGGCAATCAGCCCCAGCATTTT. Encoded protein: CSAHDRGGGNQPQHF.

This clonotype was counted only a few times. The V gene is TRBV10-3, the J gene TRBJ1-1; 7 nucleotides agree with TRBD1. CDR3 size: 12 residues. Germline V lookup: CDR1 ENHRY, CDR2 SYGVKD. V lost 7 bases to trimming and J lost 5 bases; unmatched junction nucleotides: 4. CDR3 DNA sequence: TGTGCCATCACAGGGGGAGGGACTGAAGCTTTCTTT. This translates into CAITGGGTEAFF.

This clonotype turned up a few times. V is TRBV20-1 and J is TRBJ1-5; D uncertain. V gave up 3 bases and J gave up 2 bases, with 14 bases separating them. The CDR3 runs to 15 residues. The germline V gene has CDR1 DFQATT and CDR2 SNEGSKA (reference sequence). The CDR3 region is CSARASLEGNQPQHF. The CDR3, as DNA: TGCAGTGCTAGGGCCAGCTTGGAGGGCAATCAGCCCCAGCATTTT.

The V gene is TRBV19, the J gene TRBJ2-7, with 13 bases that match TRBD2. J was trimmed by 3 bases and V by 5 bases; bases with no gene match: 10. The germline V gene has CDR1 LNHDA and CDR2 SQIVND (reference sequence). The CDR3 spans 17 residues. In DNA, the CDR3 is TGTGCCAGTAGTTCCGGCGGACTAGCGGGAGTCTTCTACGAGCAGTACTTC. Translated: CASSSGGLAGVFYEQYF.

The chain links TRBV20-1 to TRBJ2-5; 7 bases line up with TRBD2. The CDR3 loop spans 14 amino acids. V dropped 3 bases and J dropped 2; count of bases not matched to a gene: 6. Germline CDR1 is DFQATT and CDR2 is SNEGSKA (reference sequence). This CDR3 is CSARAGVLQETQYF. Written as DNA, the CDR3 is TGCAGTGCTAGGGCGGGAGTGTTACAAGAGACCCAGTACTTC.

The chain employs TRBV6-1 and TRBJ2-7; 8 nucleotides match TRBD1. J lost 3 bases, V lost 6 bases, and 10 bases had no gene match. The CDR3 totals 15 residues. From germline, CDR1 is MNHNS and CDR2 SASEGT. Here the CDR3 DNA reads TGTGCCAGCAGCCTCCTCCCGGGACAGGTCTACGAGCAGTACTTC. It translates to CASSLLPGQVYEQYF.

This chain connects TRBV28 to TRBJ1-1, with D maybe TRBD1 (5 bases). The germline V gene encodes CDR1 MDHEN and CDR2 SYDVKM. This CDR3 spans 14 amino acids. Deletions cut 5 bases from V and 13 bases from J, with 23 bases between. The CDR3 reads CASSPYEAPGRGFF. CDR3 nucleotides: TGTGCCAGCAGTCCCTATGAAGCACCGGGACGAGGTTTCTTT.

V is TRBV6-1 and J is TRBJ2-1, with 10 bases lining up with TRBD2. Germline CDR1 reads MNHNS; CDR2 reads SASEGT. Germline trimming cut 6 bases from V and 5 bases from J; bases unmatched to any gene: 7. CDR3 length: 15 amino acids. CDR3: CASRPWTSGNNEQFF. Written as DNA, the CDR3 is TGTGCCAGCAGACCATGGACTAGCGGTAACAATGAGCAGTTCTTC.

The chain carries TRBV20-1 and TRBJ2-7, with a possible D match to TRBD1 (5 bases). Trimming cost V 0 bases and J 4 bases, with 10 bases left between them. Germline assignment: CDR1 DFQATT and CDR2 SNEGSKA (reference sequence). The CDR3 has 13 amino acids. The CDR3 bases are TGCAGTGCTAGAGAGAACAGGTTGTACGAGCAGTACTTC. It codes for CSARENRLYEQYF.

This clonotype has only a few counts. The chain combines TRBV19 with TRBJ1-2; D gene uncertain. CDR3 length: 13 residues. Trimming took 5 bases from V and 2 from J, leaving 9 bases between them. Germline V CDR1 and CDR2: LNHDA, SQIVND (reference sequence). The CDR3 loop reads CASSSRRNYGYTF. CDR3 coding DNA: TGTGCCAGTAGTTCCCGCAGGAACTATGGCTACACCTTC.

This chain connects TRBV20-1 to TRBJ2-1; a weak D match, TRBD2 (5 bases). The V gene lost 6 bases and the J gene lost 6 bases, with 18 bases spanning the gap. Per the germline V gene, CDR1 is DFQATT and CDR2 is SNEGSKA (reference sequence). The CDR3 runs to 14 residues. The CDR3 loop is CSALTSMGFNEQFF. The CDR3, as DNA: TGCAGTGCCTTAACTAGTATGGGGTTCAATGAGCAGTTCTTC.

CDR3 in DNA: TGTGCCAGCAGTTCTACTAGCGGATCCACAGATACGCAGTATTTT. As protein: CASSSTSGSTDTQYF. The chain uses TRBV6-5 and TRBJ2-3; 8 positions match TRBD2. CDR3 length: 15 amino acids. The J segment lost 2 bases and the V segment lost 4 bases, leaving 5 bases of the junction unmatched. CDR1 MNHEY and CDR2 SVGAGI come from the germline V gene.

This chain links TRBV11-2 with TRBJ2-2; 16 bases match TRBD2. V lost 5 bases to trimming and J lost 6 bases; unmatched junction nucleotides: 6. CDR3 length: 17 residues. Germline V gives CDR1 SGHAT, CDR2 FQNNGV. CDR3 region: CASSPPGLAGGSGELFF. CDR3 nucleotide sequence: TGTGCCAGCAGCCCGCCGGGACTAGCGGGAGGGTCCGGGGAGCTGTTTTTT.

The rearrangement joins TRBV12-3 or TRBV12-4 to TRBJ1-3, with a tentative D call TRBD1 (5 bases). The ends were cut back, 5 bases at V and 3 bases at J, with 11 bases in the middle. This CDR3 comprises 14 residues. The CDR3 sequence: CASSTWDGGNTIYF. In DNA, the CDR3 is TGTGCCAGCAGTACCTGGGACGGTGGAAACACCATATATTTT.